This note documents a single T cell receptor beta chain sequence. This entry belongs to a study of shared T cell receptors in the human thymus. The CDR3 runs to 16 residues. The V gene's germline CDR1 is SGHRS and CDR2 YFSETQ. Trimming took 0 bases from V and 0 from J, leaving 12 bases between them. TCRdb's table, derived via immunoSEQ multiplex PCR, lists solely in-frame clones and lacks some. Among 700,000 to 750,000 clones, over 75% were seen once, and the ten largest hold around 0.0094%. This same sample was also taken into another study, of human thymus T cells. As that study records: The people who donated were healthy Finnish babies having corrective surgery for congenital heart defects. The source of the thymus tissue was resections taken during corrective heart surgery. Repertoires sampled from thymus and blood appeared biased in V and J gene usage.

The TCR comes from a girl younger than two with a congenital heart defect. The chain has TRBV5-1 and TRBJ1-2; D unresolved. Sequenced material: thymocytes. CDR3 in DNA: TGCGCCAGCAGCTTGGCCTATGTCAAGACTAACTATGGCTACACCTTC. This encodes CASSLAYVKTNYGYTF.